This entry describes one T cell receptor beta chain. Its antigen is undetermined. These data originate in a study of cytomegalovirus exposure and HLA in healthy donors. Findings and caveats of the study: The study put 150 to 200 TCR beta chains on its list as cytomegalovirus-associated. Earlier analysis yielded a pattern in which most TCR beta V segments were productive about 87% or about 30% of the time. According to reports, the classifier identified cytomegalovirus status with high specificity and sensitivity. There were a few CMV-associated chains whose specificity for CMV antigens was confirmed in vitro.

Both 60 Vbeta primers and 13 Jbeta primers went into the PCR. TCRdb's table, derived via immunoSEQ multiplex PCR, lists solely in-frame clones and lacks some. The sample carries approximately 150,000 clones, roughly 80% recorded once. This TCR was sampled from a male donor in good health and CMV-seronegative. Material: PBMCs.

CDR3 sequence (DNA): TGTGCCAGCAGCAGAGACAGGGGAAGTGAAAAACTGTTTTTT. This gives the protein CASSRDRGSEKLFF. This chain uses TRBV7-2 with TRBJ1-4, with TRBD1 matching 8 bases. This CDR3 is built from 14 residues. Germline trimming cut 5 bases from V and 7 bases from J; bases unmatched to any gene: 6. Germline V gene data show CDR1 as SGHTA and CDR2 as FQGNSA.